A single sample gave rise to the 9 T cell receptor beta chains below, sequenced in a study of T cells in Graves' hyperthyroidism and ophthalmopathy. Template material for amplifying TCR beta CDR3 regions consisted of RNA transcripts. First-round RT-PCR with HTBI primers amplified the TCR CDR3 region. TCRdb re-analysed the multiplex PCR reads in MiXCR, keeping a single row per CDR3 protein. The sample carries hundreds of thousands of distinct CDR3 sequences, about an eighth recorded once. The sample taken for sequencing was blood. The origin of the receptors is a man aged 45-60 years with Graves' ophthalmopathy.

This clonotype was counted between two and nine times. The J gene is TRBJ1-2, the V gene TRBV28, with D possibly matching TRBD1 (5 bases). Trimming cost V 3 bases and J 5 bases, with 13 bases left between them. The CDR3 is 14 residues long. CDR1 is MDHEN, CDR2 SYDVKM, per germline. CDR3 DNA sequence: TGTGCCAGCAGTTTCGGGTCCCAGGGATATGGCTACACCTTC. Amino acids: CASSFGSQGYGYTF.

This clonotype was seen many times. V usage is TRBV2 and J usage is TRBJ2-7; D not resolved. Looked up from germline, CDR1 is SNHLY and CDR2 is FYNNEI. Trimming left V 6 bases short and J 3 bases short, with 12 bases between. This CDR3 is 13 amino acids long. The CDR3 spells CASSPGRSYEQYF. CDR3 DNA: TGTGCCAGCAGCCCGGGTCGTAGCTACGAGCAGTACTTC.

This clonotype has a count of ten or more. The CDR3 spells CAISGTASYEQYF. The CDR3 DNA follows: TGTGCCATCAGTGGGACAGCTTCCTACGAGCAGTACTTC. The chain combines TRBV10-3 with TRBJ2-7, with D perhaps matching TRBD1 (6 bases). Trimming took 4 bases from V and 1 from J, leaving 8 bases between them. The CDR3 length is 13 residues. The germline gives CDR1 ENHRY, CDR2 SYGVKD.

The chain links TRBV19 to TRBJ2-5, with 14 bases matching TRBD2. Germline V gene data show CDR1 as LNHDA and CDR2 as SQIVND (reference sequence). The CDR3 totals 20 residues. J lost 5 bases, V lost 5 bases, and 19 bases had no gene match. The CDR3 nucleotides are TGTGCCAGTAGTCTCCACCCCTCCGGGACTAGCGGGAGTCTAGTGGAGACCCAGTACTTC. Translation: CASSLHPSGTSGSLVETQYF. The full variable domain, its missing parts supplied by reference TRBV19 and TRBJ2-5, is DGGITQSPKYLFRKEGQNVTLSCEQNLNHDAMYWYRQDPGQGLRLIYYSQIVNDFQKGDIAEGYSVSREKKESFPLTVTSAQKNPTAFYLCASSLHPSGTSGSLVETQYFGPGTRLLVL.

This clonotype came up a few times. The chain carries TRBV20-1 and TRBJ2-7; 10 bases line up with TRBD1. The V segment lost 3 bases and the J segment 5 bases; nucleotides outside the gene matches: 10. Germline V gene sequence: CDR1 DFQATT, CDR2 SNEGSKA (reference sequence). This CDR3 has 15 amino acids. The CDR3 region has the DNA TGCAGTGCTAGGGTTCCGGGACAGGGGTCGCACGAGCAGTACTTC. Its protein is CSARVPGQGSHEQYF.

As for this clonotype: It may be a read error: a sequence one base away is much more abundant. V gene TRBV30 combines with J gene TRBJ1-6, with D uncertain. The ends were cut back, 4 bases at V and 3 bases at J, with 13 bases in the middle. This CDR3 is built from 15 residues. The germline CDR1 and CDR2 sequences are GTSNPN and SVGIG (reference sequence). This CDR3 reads CAWTRYGIYNSPLHF. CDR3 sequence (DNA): TGTGCCTGGACGAGGTACGGCATCTATAATTCACCCCTCCACTTT.

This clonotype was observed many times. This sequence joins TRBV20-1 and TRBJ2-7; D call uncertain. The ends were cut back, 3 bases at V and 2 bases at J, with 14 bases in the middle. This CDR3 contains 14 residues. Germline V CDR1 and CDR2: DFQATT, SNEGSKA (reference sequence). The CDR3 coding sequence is TGCAGTGCTAGGGGTAGGCTGGTCCCCTACGAGCAGTACTTC. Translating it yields CSARGRLVPYEQYF.

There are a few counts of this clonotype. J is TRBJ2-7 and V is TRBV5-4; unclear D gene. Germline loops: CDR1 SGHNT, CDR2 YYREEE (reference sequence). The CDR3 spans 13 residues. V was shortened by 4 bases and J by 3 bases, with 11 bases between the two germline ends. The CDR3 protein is CASSQFDNYEQYF. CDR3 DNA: TGTGCCAGCAGCCAATTCGACAACTACGAGCAGTACTTC.

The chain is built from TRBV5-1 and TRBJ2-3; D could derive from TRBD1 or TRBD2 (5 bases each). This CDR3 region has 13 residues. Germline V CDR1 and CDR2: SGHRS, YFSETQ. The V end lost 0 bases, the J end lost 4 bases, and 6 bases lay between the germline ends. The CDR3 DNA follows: TGCGCCAGCAGCTTGGGGGACGCAGATACGCAGTATTTT. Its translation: CASSLGDADTQYF.